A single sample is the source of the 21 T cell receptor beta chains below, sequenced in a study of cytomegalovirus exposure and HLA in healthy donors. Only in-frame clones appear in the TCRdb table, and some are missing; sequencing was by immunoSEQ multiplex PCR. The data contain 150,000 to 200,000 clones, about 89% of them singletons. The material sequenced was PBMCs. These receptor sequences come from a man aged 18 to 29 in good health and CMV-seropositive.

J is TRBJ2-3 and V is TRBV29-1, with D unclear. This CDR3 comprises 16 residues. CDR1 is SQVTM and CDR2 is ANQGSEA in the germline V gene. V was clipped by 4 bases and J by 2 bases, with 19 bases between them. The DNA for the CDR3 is TGCAGCGTTGCGGTGCTCCGAAACTATGACACAGATACGCAGTATTTT. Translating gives CSVAVLRNYDTDTQYF.

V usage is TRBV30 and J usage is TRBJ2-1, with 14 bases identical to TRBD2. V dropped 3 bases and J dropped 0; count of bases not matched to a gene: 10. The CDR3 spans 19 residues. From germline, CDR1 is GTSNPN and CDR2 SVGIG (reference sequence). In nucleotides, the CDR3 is TGTGCCTGGAGATCCCCCGGGACTAGCGGGAGTTCCTCCTACAATGAGCAGTTCTTC. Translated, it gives CAWRSPGTSGSSSYNEQFF.

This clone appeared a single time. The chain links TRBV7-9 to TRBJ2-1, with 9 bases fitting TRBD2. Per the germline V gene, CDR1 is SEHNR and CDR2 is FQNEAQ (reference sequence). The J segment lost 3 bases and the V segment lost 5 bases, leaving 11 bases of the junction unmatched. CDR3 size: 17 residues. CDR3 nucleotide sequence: TGTGCCAGCAGCCCAAGGCGGGAGGGCCTCCTCTACAATGAGCAGTTCTTC. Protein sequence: CASSPRREGLLYNEQFF.

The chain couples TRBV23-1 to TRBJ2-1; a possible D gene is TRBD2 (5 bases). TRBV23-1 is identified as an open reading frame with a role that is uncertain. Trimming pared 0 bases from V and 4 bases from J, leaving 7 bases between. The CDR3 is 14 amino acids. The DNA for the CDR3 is TGCGCCAGCAGTCAATCGAGGAGGTACAATGAGCAGTTCTTC. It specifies CASSQSRRYNEQFF.

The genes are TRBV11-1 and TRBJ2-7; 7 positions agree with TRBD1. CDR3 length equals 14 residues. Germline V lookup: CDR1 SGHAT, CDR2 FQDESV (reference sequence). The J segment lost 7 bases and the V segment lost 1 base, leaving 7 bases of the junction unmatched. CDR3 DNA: TGTGCCAGCAGCTTAGGGAGGACAGGTCGTGAGCAGTACTTC. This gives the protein CASSLGRTGREQYF.

The DNA for the CDR3 is TGTGCCAGCAGTGGACCGGACAGGGGGCGATCCGATCAGCCCCAGCATTTT. Translated, it gives CASSGPDRGRSDQPQHF. The V gene is TRBV6-1, the J gene TRBJ1-5; 11 positions match TRBD1. The V and J ends lost 4 bases and 5 bases, in that order; junction bases with no gene match: 10. CDR3 length: 17 amino acids. CDR1 MNHNS and CDR2 SASEGT come from the germline V gene.

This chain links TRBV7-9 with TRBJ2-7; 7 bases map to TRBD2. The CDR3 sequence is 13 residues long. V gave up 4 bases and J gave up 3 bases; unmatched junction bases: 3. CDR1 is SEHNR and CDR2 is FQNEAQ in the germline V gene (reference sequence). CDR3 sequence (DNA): TGTGCCAGCAGCTCGTCGGGAGGCTACGAGCAGTACTTC. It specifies CASSSSGGYEQYF.

The CDR3, as DNA: TGTGCCAGCAGCTTAGGACAAGGACTAGCGGGAGAGATTTACGAGCAGTACTTC. It encodes CASSLGQGLAGEIYEQYF. The chain employs TRBV13 and TRBJ2-7; 13 nucleotides match TRBD2. The CDR3 length is 18 residues. V lost 0 bases and J lost 4; bases outside the gene matches: 9. Germline CDR1 PRHDT, CDR2 FYEKMQ (reference sequence).

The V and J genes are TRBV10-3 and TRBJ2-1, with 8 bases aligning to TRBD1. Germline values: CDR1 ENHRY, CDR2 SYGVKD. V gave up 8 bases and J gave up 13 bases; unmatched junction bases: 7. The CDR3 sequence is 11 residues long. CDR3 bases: TGTGCCATCGGCGGGACAGGTGGTCAGTTCTTC. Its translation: CAIGGTGGQFF.

This CDR3 is CASSETASNQPQHF. DNA for the CDR3: TGTGCCAGCAGTGAAACAGCTAGCAATCAGCCCCAGCATTTT. The chain carries TRBV6-4 and TRBJ1-5, with no clear D. The germline V gene has CDR1 MRHNA and CDR2 SNTAGT. V lost 3 bases and J 0 bases, leaving 6 bases between the germline ends. This CDR3 is 14 amino acids long.

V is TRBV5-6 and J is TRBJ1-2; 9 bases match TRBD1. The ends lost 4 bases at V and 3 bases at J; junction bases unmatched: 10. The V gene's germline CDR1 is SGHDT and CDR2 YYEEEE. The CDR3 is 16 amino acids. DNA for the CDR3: TGTGCCAGCAGCGAGGACCGGGACAGGGTTGACTATGGCTACACCTTC. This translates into CASSEDRDRVDYGYTF. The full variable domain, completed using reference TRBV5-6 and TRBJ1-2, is DAGVTQSPTHLIKTRGQQVTLRCSPKSGHDTVSWYQQALGQGPQFIFQYYEEEERQRGNFPDRFSGHQFPNYSSELNVNALLLGDSALYLCASSEDRDRVDYGYTFGSGTRLTVV.

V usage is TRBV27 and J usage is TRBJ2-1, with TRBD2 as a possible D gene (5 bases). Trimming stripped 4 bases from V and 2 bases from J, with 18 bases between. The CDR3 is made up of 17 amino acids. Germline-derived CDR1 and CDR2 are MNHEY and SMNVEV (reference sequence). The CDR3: CASSSLGRKQPYNEQFF. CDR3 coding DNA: TGTGCCAGCAGTTCCTTAGGGAGAAAGCAACCCTACAATGAGCAGTTCTTC.

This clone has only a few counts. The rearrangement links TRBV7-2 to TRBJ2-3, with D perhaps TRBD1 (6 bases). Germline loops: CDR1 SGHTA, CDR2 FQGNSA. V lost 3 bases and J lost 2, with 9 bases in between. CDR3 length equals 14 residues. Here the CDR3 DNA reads TGTGCCAGCAGCTTTGACAGGACCACAGATACGCAGTATTTT. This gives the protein CASSFDRTTDTQYF.

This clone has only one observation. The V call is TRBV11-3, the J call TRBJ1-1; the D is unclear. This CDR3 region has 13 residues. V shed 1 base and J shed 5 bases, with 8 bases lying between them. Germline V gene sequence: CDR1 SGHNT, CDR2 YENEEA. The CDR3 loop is CASSLVEGTEAFF. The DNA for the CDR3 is TGTGCCAGCAGCTTAGTTGAGGGAACTGAAGCTTTCTTT.

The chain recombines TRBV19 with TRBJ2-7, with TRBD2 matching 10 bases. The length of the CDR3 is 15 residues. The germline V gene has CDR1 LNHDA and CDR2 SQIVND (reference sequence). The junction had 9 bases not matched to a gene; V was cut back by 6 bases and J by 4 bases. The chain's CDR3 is CASSAVGLAAYEQYF. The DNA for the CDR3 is TGTGCCAGTAGCGCAGTAGGACTAGCGGCTTACGAGCAGTACTTC.

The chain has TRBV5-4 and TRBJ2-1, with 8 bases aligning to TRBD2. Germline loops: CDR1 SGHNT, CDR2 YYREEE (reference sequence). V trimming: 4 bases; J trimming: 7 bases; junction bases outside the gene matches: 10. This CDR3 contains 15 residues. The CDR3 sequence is CASSRSGGGGNEQFF. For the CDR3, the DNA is TGTGCCAGCAGCCGTTCGGGGGGGGGAGGAAATGAGCAGTTCTTC.

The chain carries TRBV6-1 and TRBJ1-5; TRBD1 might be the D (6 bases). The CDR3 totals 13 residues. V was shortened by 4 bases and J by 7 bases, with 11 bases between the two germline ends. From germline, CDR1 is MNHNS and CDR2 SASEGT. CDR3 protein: CASSGTTGQPQHF. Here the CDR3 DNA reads TGTGCCAGCAGTGGGACGACAGGACAGCCCCAGCATTTT.

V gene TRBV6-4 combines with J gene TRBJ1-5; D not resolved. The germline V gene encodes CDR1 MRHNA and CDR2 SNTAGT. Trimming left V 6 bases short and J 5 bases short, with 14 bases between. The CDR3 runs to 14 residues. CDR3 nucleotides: TGTGCCAGCAGCCCGAGTAGTGGAGATCAGCCCCAGCATTTT. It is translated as CASSPSSGDQPQHF.

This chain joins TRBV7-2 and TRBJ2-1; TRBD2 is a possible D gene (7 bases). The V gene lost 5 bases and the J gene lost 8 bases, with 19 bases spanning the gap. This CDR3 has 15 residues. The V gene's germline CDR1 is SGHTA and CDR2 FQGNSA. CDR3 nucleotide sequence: TGTGCCAGCAGCCAGCGGGCGGGGGCCGTGGATGAGCAGTTCTTC. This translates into CASSQRAGAVDEQFF.

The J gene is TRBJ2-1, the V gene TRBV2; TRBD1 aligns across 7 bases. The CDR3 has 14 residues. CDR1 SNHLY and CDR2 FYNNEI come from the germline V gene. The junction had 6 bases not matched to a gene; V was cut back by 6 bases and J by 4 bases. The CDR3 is CASRPRGLYNEQFF. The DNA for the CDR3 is TGTGCCAGCAGACCTAGGGGGCTATACAATGAGCAGTTCTTC.

CDR3 region: CASSPATGFNQPQHF. The CDR3 bases are TGTGCCAGCTCACCCGCCACCGGGTTCAATCAGCCCCAGCATTTT. The chain uses TRBV18 and TRBJ1-5, with D hard to call. The CDR3 has 15 amino acids. Germline CDR1 KGHSH, CDR2 LQKENI. Trimming removed 3 bases at V and 3 bases at J, with 12 bases between.